The next 18 T cell receptor beta chains were all read from a single sample in a study of T cells in Graves' hyperthyroidism and ophthalmopathy. Authors of the study amplified TCR beta CDR3 regions from RNA transcripts. Using the HTBI primer set, a first-round RT-PCR was run on the TCR CDR3. TCRdb ran MiXCR on the multiplex PCR reads and lists one entry per CDR3 protein. Of 250,000 or so distinct CDR3 sequences listed, around 15% are singletons. The sample consisted of blood. The receptors here all came from a woman between 45 and 60 years old with Graves' hyperthyroidism that later progressed to Graves' ophthalmopathy.

This chain joins TRBV2 and TRBJ1-1; D ambiguous. This CDR3 contains 13 residues. CDR1 and CDR2 (germline): SNHLY, FYNNEI. Trimming took 6 bases from V and 8 from J, leaving 16 bases between them. In DNA, the CDR3 is TGTGCCAGCAGGGCTAAAGGCGGCGTAGAAGCTTTCTTT. This codes for CASRAKGGVEAFF.

This clonotype has just a few counts. V is TRBV7-3 and J is TRBJ2-1, with D perhaps matching TRBD1 or TRBD2 (5 bases each). The germline V gene encodes CDR1 SGHTA and CDR2 FQGTGA. V lost 4 bases to trimming and J lost 3 bases, with 19 bases between them. The CDR3 consists of 17 residues. This chain's CDR3 is CASSSFGAQSHYNEQFF. The CDR3 nucleotides read TGTGCCAGCAGCTCATTCGGGGCGCAGTCCCACTACAATGAGCAGTTCTTC.

This clonotype has just a few counts. The chain employs TRBV5-5 and TRBJ2-5; D is uncertain. CDR3 length: 13 amino acids. Trimming removed 2 bases at V and 1 base at J, with 6 bases between. Per the germline V gene, CDR1 is SGHKS and CDR2 is YYEKEE (reference sequence). The CDR3 spells CASSFWAQETQYF. Written as DNA, the CDR3 is TGTGCCAGCAGCTTTTGGGCCCAAGAGACCCAGTACTTC.

This clonotype was counted at least ten times. The rearrangement joins TRBV28 to TRBJ2-7; possible D gene TRBD2, 6 bases. V lost 4 bases and J lost 4, with 14 bases in between. Germline V CDR1 and CDR2: MDHEN, SYDVKM. The CDR3 loop spans 14 amino acids. The chain's CDR3 is CASSSGATRYEQYF. The CDR3 DNA follows: TGTGCCAGCAGTTCCGGGGCGACTAGATACGAGCAGTACTTC. The variable domain in full, completed from reference TRBV28 and TRBJ2-7, reads DVKVTQSSRYLVKRTGEKVFLECVQDMDHENMFWYRQDPGLGLRLIYFSYDVKMKEKGDIPEGYSVSREKKERFSLILESASTNQTSMYLCASSSGATRYEQYFGPGTRLTVT.

There are a few counts of this clonotype. This CDR3 is CASSLSGIGGELFF. The CDR3 DNA sequence: TGTGCCAGCAGCCTGAGCGGGATAGGCGGGGAGCTGTTTTTT. The V gene is TRBV7-2, the J gene TRBJ2-2; 7 bases align to TRBD2. Looked up from germline, CDR1 is SGHTA and CDR2 is FQGNSA. The CDR3 covers 14 residues. The J segment lost 7 bases and the V segment lost 5 bases, leaving 7 bases of the junction unmatched.

This clonotype was seen many times. The V and J genes are TRBV28 and TRBJ2-5, with 11 bases lining up with TRBD2. The CDR3 is 17 residues long. Trimming at V came to 5 bases and at J to 5 bases, leaving 13 bases not matched to a gene. Germline V gene sequence: CDR1 MDHEN, CDR2 SYDVKM. CDR3 DNA sequence: TGTGCCAGCAGTGTCACTAGCGGGGGTCTTATGGGGGAGACCCAGTACTTC. This encodes CASSVTSGGLMGETQYF.

This clonotype was seen more than once but under ten times. This chain uses TRBV6-1 with TRBJ2-2; D may be TRBD1 (6 bases). Trimming pared 6 bases from V and 4 bases from J, leaving 12 bases between. The germline V gene has CDR1 MNHNS and CDR2 SASEGT. The CDR3 loop spans 14 amino acids. CDR3 residues: CASSPSQGTGELFF. The DNA of the CDR3 is TGTGCCAGCAGCCCCTCACAGGGCACCGGGGAGCTGTTTTTT.

In DNA, the CDR3 is TGCGCCAGCAGCTTGGGGTCAAGGAGGGGGAATGAGCAGTTCTTC. Its translation is CASSLGSRRGNEQFF. This sequence joins TRBV5-1 and TRBJ2-1; D tentatively fits TRBD1 or TRBD2 (6 bases each). V was clipped by 0 bases and J by 7 bases, with 14 bases between them. This CDR3 has 15 amino acids. CDR1 SGHRS and CDR2 YFSETQ come from the germline V gene.

This clonotype showed up just a few times. This rearrangement joins TRBV29-1 to TRBJ1-5; no clear D. This CDR3 comprises 14 residues. Germline lookup yields CDR1 SQVTM and CDR2 ANQGSEA. The V end lost 6 bases, the J end lost 0 bases, and 12 bases lay between the germline ends. This chain's CDR3 is CSVGIGSSNQPQHF. The CDR3 DNA follows: TGCAGCGTGGGGATAGGATCTAGCAATCAGCCCCAGCATTTT.

The gene calls are TRBV5-5 and TRBJ2-3, with D perhaps being TRBD1 or TRBD2 (6 bases each). V lost 2 bases, J lost 4 bases, and 14 bases lay in between. Germline V gene lookup returns CDR1 SGHKS and CDR2 YYEKEE (reference sequence). CDR3 length: 15 amino acids. CDR3 loop: CASSFAGQDADTQYF. The DNA of the CDR3 is TGTGCCAGCAGCTTTGCGGGACAAGATGCAGATACGCAGTATTTT.

At least ten counts were recorded for this clonotype. The chain carries TRBV18 and TRBJ2-7; 9 bases fit TRBD1. This CDR3 has 14 amino acids. V was clipped by 0 bases and J by 5 bases; unmatched bases: 2. Germline V lookup: CDR1 KGHSH, CDR2 LQKENI. The CDR3 region has the DNA TGTGCCAGCTCACCACCGGGACAGGGCAACGAGCAGTACTTC. Translation: CASSPPGQGNEQYF.

This clonotype was picked up many times. J is TRBJ2-7 and V is TRBV18; TRBD1 or TRBD2 may be the D gene (5 bases each). V was shortened by 3 bases and J by 7 bases, with 13 bases between the two germline ends. There are 13 residues in the CDR3. Germline V CDR1 and CDR2: KGHSH, LQKENI. The CDR3 coding sequence is TGTGCCAGCTCACCGGGACCGAAGGCGGAGCAGTACTTC. Translating gives CASSPGPKAEQYF. Full variable domain (rest looked up from reference TRBV18 and TRBJ2-7): NAGVMQNPRHLVRRRGQEARLRCSPMKGHSHVYWYRQLPEEGLKFMVYLQKENIIDESGMPKERFSAEFPKEGPSILRIQQVVRGDSAAYFCASSPGPKAEQYFGPGTRLTVT.

This clonotype has at least ten counts. A read error may explain this, as a much larger clone is one base away. V and J are TRBV5-6 and TRBJ2-5; D is ambiguous. This CDR3 is built from 12 residues. Per the germline V gene, CDR1 is SGHDT and CDR2 is YYEEEE. Trimming removed 0 bases at V and 5 bases at J, with 5 bases between. The CDR3 loop is CASSLAPETQYF. In DNA, the CDR3 is TGTGCCAGCAGCTTGGCGCCGGAGACCCAGTACTTC.

This clonotype has only a few counts. The rearrangement uses TRBV20-1 and TRBJ2-1; 16 bases agree with TRBD2. The CDR3 covers 16 residues. Germline lookup yields CDR1 DFQATT and CDR2 SNEGSKA (reference sequence). V was clipped by 3 bases and J by 4 bases; unmatched bases: 3. The CDR3 loop reads CSARGLAGGVYNEQFF. The CDR3 region has the DNA TGCAGTGCTAGGGGACTAGCGGGAGGGGTATACAATGAGCAGTTCTTC.

This clonotype was counted between two and nine times. This may be a read error: a much more frequent sequence differs by one nucleotide. The gene calls are TRBV12-3 or TRBV12-4 and TRBJ1-2; D is possibly TRBD1 (6 bases). Trimming took 7 bases from V and 8 from J, leaving 14 bases between them. There are 12 residues in the CDR3. As DNA, the CDR3 is TGTGCCAGCATTGCAGGGGAGGGCGGCTACACCTTC. Residues: CASIAGEGGYTF.

V is TRBV6-1 and J is TRBJ2-2, with D perhaps matching TRBD2 (6 bases). Trimming removed 9 bases at V and 2 bases at J, with 19 bases between. Germline CDR1 reads MNHNS; CDR2 reads SASEGT. This CDR3 contains 16 residues. The CDR3 bases are TGTGCCAGTAGTACTTTTCCTAGCGCTAACACCGGGGAGCTGTTTTTT. It translates to CASSTFPSANTGELFF.

The chain uses TRBV19 and TRBJ1-5, with TRBD1 matching over 7 bases. The CDR3 loop spans 13 amino acids. The germline CDR1 and CDR2 sequences are LNHDA and SQIVND (reference sequence). The V gene end was trimmed by 8 bases and the J gene end by 6 bases; junction bases not matched to a gene: 7. Here the CDR3 reads CASSGGLAQPQHF. For the CDR3, the DNA is TGTGCCAGTTCAGGGGGTTTGGCTCAGCCCCAGCATTTT.

Many counts were recorded for this clonotype. The genes are TRBV5-1 and TRBJ2-7; perhaps TRBD2 as D (5 bases). The germline V gene encodes CDR1 SGHRS and CDR2 YFSETQ. V was cut by 1 base and J by 5 bases, with 13 bases left in between. The CDR3 has 14 amino acids. The CDR3 protein is CASSLQLETNEQYF. CDR3 sequence (DNA): TGCGCCAGCAGCTTGCAACTAGAAACGAACGAGCAGTACTTC.